The 31 T cell receptor beta chains listed next were all sequenced from one sample in a study of metastatic and nonmetastatic thyroid tumors. No treatment had been given to any patient before thyroid surgery. TCRdb re-analyzed the PCR reads through MiXCR. The table lists around 31,000 clones, roughly 18% of them singletons. Sequenced sample: blood. Every receptor here comes from a female donor with papillary thyroid cancer or a benign thyroid nodule (not recorded which). Some clones in this sample may be carry-over from other donors' samples.

This clone showed up many times. V is TRBV11-2 and J is TRBJ2-6; the D is unclear. The CDR3 has 16 amino acids. Germline CDR1 is SGHAT and CDR2 is FQNNGV. With 0 bases removed from V and 6 bases from J, the gap between germline ends came to 12 bases. CDR3 loop: CASSLDGSLVANVLTF. The CDR3 DNA follows: TGTGCCAGCAGCTTAGACGGGTCCCTTGTGGCCAACGTCCTGACTTTC. The whole variable domain, remainder taken from reference TRBV11-2 and TRBJ2-6, is EAGVAQSPRYKIIEKRQSVAFWCNPISGHATLYWYQQILGQGPKLLIQFQNNGVVDDSQLPKDRFSAERLKGVDSTLKIQPAKLEDSAVYLCASSLDGSLVANVLTFGAGSRLTVL.

This clone was counted many times. The gene calls are TRBV3-1 and TRBJ2-2; the D is unclear. The germline V gene has CDR1 LGHDT and CDR2 YNNKEL (reference sequence). The CDR3 is 14 residues long. V lost 1 base, J lost 5 bases, and 8 bases lay in between. The CDR3 here is CASSQGMPTGELFF. The CDR3 DNA sequence: TGTGCCAGCAGCCAAGGGATGCCGACCGGGGAGCTGTTTTTT.

This clone was found a few times. The chain joins TRBV6-1 to TRBJ2-6; a possible D gene is TRBD2 (5 bases). This CDR3 spans 13 amino acids. Trimming cost V 10 bases and J 4 bases, with 11 bases left between them. Germline-derived CDR1 and CDR2 are MNHNS and SASEGT. The CDR3 bases are TGTGCCATCACCGGGGTCGGGGCCAACGTCCTGACTTTC. It specifies CAITGVGANVLTF.

This clone is medium-sized. The chain carries TRBV6-1 and TRBJ1-2; D possibly corresponds to TRBD1 (5 bases). In germline, CDR1 is MNHNS, CDR2 SASEGT. Trimming removed 3 bases from V and 7 bases from J, with 18 bases in between. The CDR3 length is 15 residues. CDR3 residues: CASSDGGVPASGYTF. The CDR3 bases are TGTGCCAGCAGTGACGGGGGAGTCCCGGCTAGTGGCTACACCTTC.

As concerns this clone: A much larger clone differs by one base, so this may be a read error. Other nucleotide sequences in the sample specify the same CDR3. The V and J genes are TRBV5-6 and TRBJ2-5; D uncertain. This CDR3 region has 16 residues. The ends were cut back, 3 bases at V and 1 base at J, with 16 bases in the middle. Germline V CDR1 and CDR2: SGHDT, YYEEEE. The CDR3 DNA reads TGTGCCAGCAGCTGGATACCCTACAATACCCAAGAGACCCAGTACTTC. This sequence encodes CASSWIPYNTQETQYF.

In its sample, this clone was seen many times. The CDR3 reads CASSLEGGSEAFF. The CDR3 coding sequence is TGTGCCAGCAGCCTCGAGGGGGGGTCTGAAGCTTTCTTT. The chain combines TRBV11-3 with TRBJ1-1; TRBD1 is a possible D gene (6 bases). CDR1 and CDR2 (germline): SGHNT, YENEEA. The V gene lost 5 bases and the J gene lost 6 bases, with 13 bases spanning the gap. The CDR3 contains 13 residues.

In this sample, this clone turned up many times. The chain links TRBV19 to TRBJ1-2; D remains ambiguous. Germline CDR1 LNHDA, CDR2 SQIVND (reference sequence). The V end was cut by 4 bases, the J end by 6 bases, with 9 bases between. This CDR3 is built from 12 residues. CDR3 loop: CASSTPQDGYTF. The CDR3 DNA reads as TGTGCCAGTAGTACCCCCCAGGATGGCTACACCTTC.

The genes are TRBV20-1 and TRBJ2-7, with D possibly being TRBD2 (6 bases). Trimming took 0 bases from V and 3 from J, leaving 15 bases between them. Germline CDR1 is DFQATT and CDR2 is SNEGSKA (reference sequence). This CDR3 comprises 15 residues. CDR3 region: CSARDWREGFYEQYF. CDR3 in DNA: TGCAGTGCTAGAGATTGGAGGGAAGGGTTCTACGAGCAGTACTTC.

In this sample, this clone turned up many times. This chain joins TRBV11-1 and TRBJ2-6; D gene uncertain. Trimming shortened V by 2 bases and J by 0 bases, and 5 bases separated the two germline ends. The CDR3 contains 15 residues. Germline assignment: CDR1 SGHAT and CDR2 FQDESV (reference sequence). The CDR3 protein is CASSLTDSGANVLTF. The CDR3 nucleotides are TGTGCCAGCAGCTTAACGGACTCTGGGGCCAACGTCCTGACTTTC.

The sample holds a few counts of this clone. The rearrangement joins TRBV6-1 to TRBJ1-6; D is unresolved. CDR3 length: 15 residues. From germline, CDR1 is MNHNS and CDR2 SASEGT. The V and J ends lost 3 bases and 9 bases respectively, with 15 bases between them. The CDR3 sequence: CASSDLAAPLSPLHF. CDR3 coding DNA: TGTGCCAGCAGTGATTTGGCAGCCCCACTTTCACCCCTCCACTTT.

This clone is termed medium-sized. This rearrangement joins TRBV20-1 to TRBJ1-2; 8 positions match TRBD1. CDR1 and CDR2 from the germline V gene are DFQATT and SNEGSKA (reference sequence). V lost 6 bases to trimming and J lost 0 bases; unmatched junction nucleotides: 12. This CDR3 comprises 16 residues. The CDR3 DNA reads as TGCAGTGCAGCCGGTGACAGGGGCTTAACTAACTATGGCTACACCTTC. It codes for CSAAGDRGLTNYGYTF.

This clone was seen many times. The chain uses TRBV5-6 and TRBJ1-3; D is uncertain. Between the trimmed V and J ends, which lost 2 bases and 0 bases, there was a span of 15 bases. This CDR3 region has 17 residues. CDR1 and CDR2 from the germline V gene are SGHDT and YYEEEE. CDR3 sequence (DNA): TGTGCCAGCAGCTTAGACTCGTGCCAGGACTCTGGAAACACCATATATTTT. This encodes CASSLDSCQDSGNTIYF.

This clone came up many times. This chain connects TRBV20-1 to TRBJ2-7, with TRBD2 matching 7 bases. The CDR3 runs 14 residues. V lost 2 bases to trimming and J lost 4 bases; unmatched junction nucleotides: 8. Germline CDR1 DFQATT, CDR2 SNEGSKA (reference sequence). The CDR3, as DNA: TGCAGTGCTAGACCCCTAGCGGTTATATACGAGCAGTACTTC. It codes for CSARPLAVIYEQYF.

This clone was picked up a small number of times. Relative to the germline gene, one junction end is altered; a read error may explain this. The chain recombines TRBV4-1 with TRBJ2-3, with 8 positions matching TRBD2. The CDR3 loop spans 18 amino acids. CDR1 is MGHRA, CDR2 YSYEKL, per germline. CDR3 sequence (DNA): TGCGCCAGCTGCCAAGCGCGACTCGCGGGGGGTAGCACAGATACGCAGTATTTT. Protein: CASCQARLAGGSTDTQYF.

This clone was detected only once. The chain combines TRBV20-1 with TRBJ2-1; unclear D gene. CDR1 is DFQATT, CDR2 SNEGSKA, per germline (reference sequence). The CDR3 contains 13 residues. The CDR3 nucleotides are TGCAGCGCCAGTGGCGGCAGTTACAATGAGCAGTTCTTC. Amino acids: CSASGGSYNEQFF.

The sample holds many counts of this clone. The V call is TRBV5-5, the J call TRBJ1-4; D unclear. This CDR3 has 14 amino acids. Looked up from germline, CDR1 is SGHKS and CDR2 is YYEKEE (reference sequence). V was clipped by 6 bases and J by 0 bases, with 9 bases between them. The CDR3 nucleotides read TGTGCCAGCACCGGGAGGACAACTAATGAAAAACTGTTTTTT. Amino acids: CASTGRTTNEKLFF.

This clone has just a few counts. V gene TRBV28 combines with J gene TRBJ1-5; D is unclear. This CDR3 has 12 residues. V lost 10 bases and J 9 bases, leaving 16 bases between the germline ends. CDR1 and CDR2 (germline): MDHEN, SYDVKM. CDR3 nucleotide sequence: TGTGCCATCATTCTCTCCAACCCGCCCCAGCATTTT. Encoded protein: CAIILSNPPQHF.

The chain joins TRBV9 to TRBJ2-1, with TRBD1 matching 8 bases. The CDR3 runs to 14 residues. Per the germline V gene, CDR1 is SGDLS and CDR2 is YYNGEE. Trimming cost V 4 bases and J 7 bases; bases outside gene matches: 7. The DNA for the CDR3 is TGTGCCAGCAGCCCCGCCTACAGGGGGAATGAGCAGTTCTTC. It specifies CASSPAYRGNEQFF.

At least ten counts were recorded for this clone. This chain links TRBV5-4 with TRBJ1-4; 7 bases line up with TRBD1. This CDR3 region has 14 residues. Trimming cost V 5 bases and J 7 bases; bases outside gene matches: 8. The germline V gene has CDR1 SGHNT and CDR2 YYREEE (reference sequence). The CDR3 loop reads CASSTPGQSEKLFF. CDR3 in DNA: TGTGCCAGCAGTACCCCGGGACAGAGTGAAAAACTGTTTTTT.

This clone is categorized as medium-sized (0.01 to 0.1%). The gene calls are TRBV6-1 and TRBJ1-2; no firm D call. V gave up 3 bases and J gave up 5 bases, with 10 bases separating them. Germline assignment: CDR1 MNHNS and CDR2 SASEGT. The CDR3 contains 13 residues. The CDR3 nucleotides are TGTGCCAGCAGTGAGTCCCCCATTTATGGCTACACCTTC. This sequence encodes CASSESPIYGYTF.

This clone was seen repeatedly, ten times or more. V and J are TRBV20-1 and TRBJ1-5; TRBD1 matches at 7 bases. The V gene end was trimmed by 5 bases and the J gene end by 6 bases; junction bases not matched to a gene: 7. CDR3 size: 13 residues. The germline gives CDR1 DFQATT, CDR2 SNEGSKA (reference sequence). Here the CDR3 DNA reads TGCAGTGCTCCGCAGGGGGAGTCTCAGCCCCAGCATTTT. Translating it yields CSAPQGESQPQHF.

This clone was picked up many times. The chain recombines TRBV11-3 with TRBJ2-2; D is perhaps TRBD2 (7 bases). The CDR3 has 16 residues. V lost 0 bases and J lost 7, with 15 bases in between. The germline CDR1 and CDR2 sequences are SGHNT and YENEEA. The CDR3 nucleotides are TGTGCCAGCAGCTTAGATGCGGGGGCGCGACACGGGGAGCTGTTTTTT. It translates to CASSLDAGARHGELFF.

This clone was picked up many times. The same CDR3 arises from other DNA sequences in this sample as well. The chain employs TRBV5-1 and TRBJ2-5, with D perhaps being TRBD1 or TRBD2 (6 bases each). Germline-derived CDR1 and CDR2 are SGHRS and YFSETQ. The CDR3 extends over 16 amino acids. V was pared by 2 bases and J by 5 bases, with 19 bases between. CDR3 bases: TGCGCCAGCAGCTTCACCGGGGGCAGCCTGTCGGAGACCCAGTACTTC. It translates to CASSFTGGSLSETQYF.

This clone was recorded many times. The gene calls are TRBV6-1 and TRBJ1-5, with a possible D match to TRBD1 (5 bases). The CDR3 is 14 residues long. Trimming cost V 6 bases and J 6 bases, with 15 bases left between them. Germline CDR1 is MNHNS and CDR2 is SASEGT. CDR3: CASSGTTESQPQHF. The CDR3 DNA is TGTGCCAGCAGCGGAACGACAGAGAGTCAGCCCCAGCATTTT.

This clone was seen only a few times. Given a much more abundant clone one base away, this may be a read error. The chain couples TRBV12-3 or TRBV12-4 to TRBJ2-5; 9 bases are a match to TRBD1. V was pared by 1 base and J by 10 bases, with 13 bases of the junction left unmatched. The CDR3 loop spans 16 amino acids. The CDR3, as DNA: TGTGCCAGCAGTTTAGTAACAGGGGGCGGCCAAGGGAACCAGTACTTC. Its protein is CASSLVTGGGQGNQYF.

This clone has only a few counts. This chain connects TRBV6-1 to TRBJ2-6; 9 positions agree with TRBD1. This CDR3 has 17 amino acids. V shed 8 bases, J shed 1 base, and the junction held 9 bases outside the gene matches. Germline loops: CDR1 MNHNS, CDR2 SASEGT. The DNA for the CDR3 is TGTGCCAGCGGGAGGGACAGGGCCTTATCTGGGGCCAACGTCCTGACTTTC. This sequence encodes CASGRDRALSGANVLTF.

This clone was picked up many times. V and J are TRBV27 and TRBJ1-1, with a weak D call TRBD1 (5 bases). Trimming left V 4 bases short and J 11 bases short, with 17 bases between. Germline V gene lookup returns CDR1 MNHEY and CDR2 SMNVEV (reference sequence). The CDR3 spans 13 residues. This CDR3 reads CASSWQGAPRAFF. CDR3 in DNA: TGTGCCAGCAGTTGGCAGGGTGCGCCGCGCGCTTTCTTT.

This clone has ten or more counts. The chain is built from TRBV6-2 or TRBV6-3 and TRBJ1-1; TRBD1 might be the D (6 bases). The CDR3 contains 15 residues. From germline, CDR1 is MNHEY and CDR2 SVGEGT. Trimming removed 5 bases from V and 5 bases from J, with 18 bases in between. This chain's CDR3 is CASSLRGAGGTEAFF. Written as DNA, the CDR3 is TGTGCCAGCAGTCTCCGGGGGGCTGGGGGAACTGAAGCTTTCTTT.

As concerns this clone: At one of its ends the junction is not consistent with the germline gene, which may arise from a read error. The chain recombines TRBV5-1 with TRBJ1-1; D remains ambiguous. The V gene's germline CDR1 is SGHRS and CDR2 YFSETQ. CDR3 length: 15 residues. For the CDR3, the DNA is TGCGCCAGCAGCTTTCATGGTCAGTGTAACACTGTAGCTTTCTTT. This translates into CASSFHGQCNTVAFF.

This chain joins TRBV7-9 and TRBJ2-7; 12 bases are a match to TRBD2. J was trimmed by 0 bases and V by 5 bases; bases with no gene match: 2. Germline CDR1 SEHNR, CDR2 FQNEAQ (reference sequence). The CDR3 sequence is 15 residues long. The CDR3 DNA is TGTGCCAGCAGCGCGACTAGCGGGAGCTCCTACGAGCAGTACTTC. It codes for CASSATSGSSYEQYF. The whole variable domain, remainder taken from reference TRBV7-9 and TRBJ2-7, is DTGVSQNPRHKITKRGQNVTFRCDPISEHNRLYWYRQTLGQGPEFLTYFQNEAQLEKSRLLSDRFSAERPKGSFSTLEIQRTEQGDSAMYLCASSATSGSSYEQYFGPGTRLTVT.

At least ten counts were recorded for this clone. The rearrangement links TRBV5-1 to TRBJ2-1; TRBD2 might be the D (5 bases). V was pared by 0 bases and J by 0 bases, with 10 bases between. CDR3 size: 16 residues. CDR1 is SGHRS and CDR2 is YFSETQ in the germline V gene. The CDR3 coding sequence is TGCGCCAGCAGCTTGGGAGCGGACCCCTCCTACAATGAGCAGTTCTTC. Translating it yields CASSLGADPSYNEQFF.